This entry concerns a single T cell receptor (beta chain). As yet, its antigen is unknown. The source of the sample is a study of molecular identifiers for immune sequencing clone quantification. Points from the study as a whole: Among some 910,000 naive cells, as was reported, spiked Jurkat TCR RNA from one cell was detectable.

Germline assignment: CDR1 DFQATT and CDR2 SNEGSKA (reference sequence). There are 15 residues in the CDR3. V lost 4 bases, J lost 0 bases, and 15 bases lay in between. Naive CD8 library inputs spanned about 17,000 to 1,000,000 sorted cells and 10%, 30% or 50% RNA. MiXCR, applied by TCRdb to the PCR reads, yields one record per CDR3 protein. Of around 460,000 distinct CDR3 sequences listed, around 25% are singletons. The specimen sequenced was naive CD8+ T cells from blood, with Jurkat cell RNA spiked in. Regarding subset: FACS-sorted CD8+CD4-CCR7+CD45RA+ naive T cells. The receptor was derived from a human donor in good health. Some libraries in this study had Jurkat cell RNA spiked in. This chain connects TRBV20-1 to TRBJ2-5; weak D call: TRBD2 (5 bases). CDR3 DNA sequence: TGCAGTGCTATCCTAGCCGGAACCTACCAAGAGACCCAGTACTTC. It translates to CSAILAGTYQETQYF.